Presented here are 4 T cell receptor beta chains from one specimen sequenced in a study of blood T cell repertoires in COVID-19 (dated by TCRdb to about 2020). Library prep was done by the immunoSEQ multiplex PCR assay. This is the immuneACCESS table as TCRdb keeps it, with only in-frame sequences that have V and J called. A part of the clones is gone; compared with another copy, unresolved V genes explain less than half, and the rest is unexplained. Within this sample are over 200,000 clones, with 87% of them counted one time only. The leading ten clones occupy 1.5% to 2% of the sample. The specimen sequenced was peripheral blood. Receptors were obtained from a man aged 35-49 years with active or convalescent COVID-19.

Written as DNA, the CDR3 is TGTGCCAGCAGCTTAGGCGGGGGCGACGCAGATACGCAGTATTTT. Translation: CASSLGGGDADTQYF. This chain connects TRBV5-4 to TRBJ2-3; D may be TRBD2 (7 bases). V lost 2 bases and J 4 bases, leaving 14 bases between the germline ends. Germline V gene data show CDR1 as SGHNT and CDR2 as YYREEE (reference sequence). CDR3 size: 15 residues.

As DNA, the CDR3 is TGTGCCAGCAGCCCACCCCGTTGGTTCGAGACCTACGAGCAGTACTTC. Encoded protein: CASSPPRWFETYEQYF. The chain recombines TRBV7-9 with TRBJ2-7; D is undetermined. V was pared by 5 bases and J by 2 bases, with 19 bases between. CDR1 is SEHNR and CDR2 is FQNEAQ in the germline V gene (reference sequence). This CDR3 is built from 16 residues.

The J gene is TRBJ2-7, the V gene TRBV14; D uncertain. CDR3 length equals 13 residues. Between the trimmed V and J ends, which lost 4 bases and 5 bases, there was a span of 12 bases. Germline loops: CDR1 SGHDN, CDR2 FVKESK. CDR3 residues: CASSLNSLHEQYF. The CDR3 DNA reads TGTGCCAGCAGCCTGAACAGTCTCCACGAGCAGTACTTC.

The J gene is TRBJ2-7, the V gene TRBV4-1; TRBD2 aligns across 10 bases. Germline V gene lookup returns CDR1 MGHRA and CDR2 YSYEKL. CDR3 length: 15 residues. V lost 1 base, J lost 3 bases, and 3 bases stayed unmatched. CDR3 sequence: CASSQGLAGDYEQYF. The CDR3 DNA sequence: TGCGCCAGCAGCCAAGGGCTAGCGGGAGACTACGAGCAGTACTTC.